This passage covers 27 T cell receptor beta chains from one sample sequenced in a study of OX40 agonist ivuxolimab in advanced cancers. Assay: immunoSEQ multiplex PCR; the TCRdb copy retains only in-frame clones and omits some. Of around 79,000 clones listed, 85% to 90% are singletons. Material: CD4+ or CD8+ T cells sorted from blood, obtained in a trial of the OX40 agonist ivuxolimab. These receptors all stem from an adult with an advanced solid tumor such as melanoma, head and neck, liver or kidney cancer.

The J gene is TRBJ2-1, the V gene TRBV19, with D hard to call. V was shortened by 2 bases and J by 5 bases, with 10 bases between the two germline ends. The V gene's germline CDR1 is LNHDA and CDR2 SQIVND (reference sequence). The length of the CDR3 is 14 residues. For the CDR3, the DNA is TGTGCCAGTAGTATAACGGGCCCCAACAATGAGCAGTTCTTC. This gives the protein CASSITGPNNEQFF.

V and J are TRBV9 and TRBJ2-4; 8 bases match TRBD1. Germline loops: CDR1 SGDLS, CDR2 YYNGEE. The CDR3 is made up of 14 amino acids. Trimming removed 3 bases from V and 6 bases from J; junction bases left unmatched: 5. CDR3 protein: CASSDTDRGNIQYF. The CDR3 bases are TGTGCCAGCAGCGATACCGACAGGGGAAACATTCAGTACTTC. The whole variable domain, remainder taken from reference TRBV9 and TRBJ2-4, is DSGVTQTPKHLITATGQRVTLRCSPRSGDLSVYWYQQSLDQGLQFLIQYYNGEERAKGNILERFSAQQFPDLHSELNLSSLELGDSALYFCASSDTDRGNIQYFGAGTRLSVL.

The J gene is TRBJ2-7, the V gene TRBV18; D unclear. Germline V gene data show CDR1 as KGHSH and CDR2 as LQKENI. The CDR3 loop spans 14 amino acids. V lost 3 bases and J 1 base, leaving 10 bases between the germline ends. Here the CDR3 reads CASSPSADSYEQYF. Written as DNA, the CDR3 is TGTGCCAGCTCACCCTCCGCCGATTCCTACGAGCAGTACTTC. Complete variable domain (other parts from reference TRBV18 and TRBJ2-7): NAGVMQNPRHLVRRRGQEARLRCSPMKGHSHVYWYRQLPEEGLKFMVYLQKENIIDESGMPKERFSAEFPKEGPSILRIQQVVRGDSAAYFCASSPSADSYEQYFGPGTRLTVT.

This chain joins TRBV6-6 and TRBJ1-2; 9 bases are shared with TRBD1. V lost 8 bases to trimming and J lost 4 bases; unmatched junction nucleotides: 8. Germline values: CDR1 MNHNY, CDR2 SVGAGI (reference sequence). This CDR3 contains 14 residues. CDR3 protein: CASGGTGKPYGYTF. Written as DNA, the CDR3 is TGTGCCAGCGGCGGGACAGGGAAGCCCTATGGCTACACCTTC.

CDR3 sequence: CASSLTGGRDSGNTIYF. CDR3 nucleotides: TGTGCCAGCAGTTTAACAGGGGGAAGGGACTCTGGAAACACCATATATTTT. The chain employs TRBV27 and TRBJ1-3; 8 nucleotides line up with TRBD1. Trimming at V came to 2 bases and at J to 0 bases, leaving 6 bases not matched to a gene. The CDR3 covers 17 residues. Germline values: CDR1 MNHEY, CDR2 SMNVEV (reference sequence).

This clone has more than one count but fewer than ten. The chain is built from TRBV27 and TRBJ2-2; no clear D. This CDR3 comprises 12 residues. V was clipped by 3 bases and J by 4 bases, with 3 bases between them. Germline values: CDR1 MNHEY, CDR2 SMNVEV (reference sequence). CDR3 sequence: CASSFSTGELFF. The CDR3 nucleotides are TGTGCCAGCAGTTTCTCCACCGGGGAGCTGTTTTTT.

The rearrangement uses TRBV6-5 and TRBJ2-5; 10 bases line up with TRBD1. The CDR3 length is 15 residues. The V segment lost 6 bases and the J segment 5 bases; nucleotides outside the gene matches: 9. Germline values: CDR1 MNHEY, CDR2 SVGAGI. CDR3 loop: CASRETGGFFETQYF. The CDR3 DNA follows: TGTGCCAGCAGGGAGACAGGGGGCTTTTTCGAGACCCAGTACTTC.

The J gene is TRBJ2-3, the V gene TRBV7-9; D is ambiguous. Between the trimmed V and J ends, which lost 3 bases and 4 bases, there was a span of 8 bases. This CDR3 contains 13 residues. The germline V gene encodes CDR1 SEHNR and CDR2 FQNEAQ (reference sequence). In DNA, the CDR3 is TGTGCCAGCAGCTTCGGAACTGCAGATACGCAGTATTTT. This codes for CASSFGTADTQYF. Looking up the rest from reference TRBV7-9 and TRBJ2-3 gives the full variable domain: DTGVSQNPRHKITKRGQNVTFRCDPISEHNRLYWYRQTLGQGPEFLTYFQNEAQLEKSRLLSDRFSAERPKGSFSTLEIQRTEQGDSAMYLCASSFGTADTQYFGPGTRLTVL.

The gene calls are TRBV10-3 and TRBJ2-7; possibly TRBD1 for D (5 bases). This CDR3 contains 11 residues. The germline V gene has CDR1 ENHRY and CDR2 SYGVKD. V shed 10 bases and J shed 6 bases, with 13 bases lying between them. CDR3 nucleotides: TGTGCCAGCAGGGATCGGGTCGAGCAGTACTTC. Translated: CASRDRVEQYF.

This chain links TRBV5-1 with TRBJ2-3; possibly TRBD2 for D (7 bases). Trimming removed 2 bases at V and 2 bases at J, with 9 bases between. Germline loops: CDR1 SGHRS, CDR2 YFSETQ. The CDR3 spans 14 residues. The chain's CDR3 is CASSFGGPTDTQYF. The CDR3 DNA follows: TGCGCCAGCAGCTTCGGGGGGCCCACAGATACGCAGTATTTT.

This chain connects TRBV23-1 to TRBJ2-5; D is possibly TRBD2 (5 bases). TRBV23-1 is noted as an ORF with a role that remains uncertain. Trimming shortened V by 0 bases and J by 1 base, and 24 bases separated the two germline ends. This CDR3 comprises 20 residues. Here the CDR3 reads CASSQSERRCERTPQETQYF. The CDR3 region has the DNA TGCGCCAGCAGTCAATCGGAGCGAAGGTGTGAGCGGACCCCCCAAGAGACCCAGTACTTC.

V gene TRBV19 combines with J gene TRBJ1-5, with no clear D. CDR1 LNHDA and CDR2 SQIVND come from the germline V gene (reference sequence). The CDR3 spans 15 residues. Trimming removed 3 bases from V and 4 bases from J, with 13 bases in between. The CDR3 bases are TGTGCCAGTAGTATGGGTGCGGCGGGGAATCAGCCCCAGCATTTT. Protein sequence: CASSMGAAGNQPQHF.

As for this clone: Its ends do not fully match the called genes, so a read error is possible. This chain links TRBV7-9 with TRBJ2-1; 9 nucleotides align to TRBD2. The CDR3 spans 14 residues. Germline CDR1 and CDR2: SEHNR and FQNEAQ (reference sequence). CDR3 region: CASSLAGLAPEQFF. CDR3 bases: TGTGCCAGCAGTTTAGCAGGACTAGCGCCTGAGCAGTTCTTC.

The chain couples TRBV25-1 to TRBJ1-1, with a possible D match to TRBD1 (6 bases). The germline CDR1 and CDR2 sequences are MGHDK and SYGVNS. The V end was cut by 4 bases, the J end by 3 bases, with 9 bases between. The CDR3 totals 13 residues. CDR3 nucleotide sequence: TGTGCCAGCAGTGGTACAGGGCACACTGAAGCTTTCTTT. Translating it yields CASSGTGHTEAFF.

As concerns this clone: At one boundary the junction diverges from the germline segment, which might be a read error. V usage is TRBV7-7 and J usage is TRBJ2-2; D possibly matches TRBD1 or TRBD2 (5 bases each). Germline-derived CDR1 and CDR2 are SSHAT and FNYEAQ (reference sequence). This CDR3 has 14 residues. This CDR3 reads CASSRDGNTGELFF. The CDR3 region has the DNA TGTGCTAGCAGCCGGGACGGGAACACCGGGGAGCTGTTTTTT.

This chain connects TRBV28 to TRBJ2-7; D gene unclear. Germline V gene sequence: CDR1 MDHEN, CDR2 SYDVKM. V dropped 4 bases and J dropped 2 bases, with 15 bases sitting between them. CDR3 length equals 15 residues. The CDR3 here is CASSWGGTSPYEQYF. In DNA form, the CDR3 reads TGTGCCAGCAGTTGGGGTGGTACTTCCCCCTACGAGCAGTACTTC.

The rearrangement uses TRBV7-6 and TRBJ2-6; D is uncertain. Trimming stripped 5 bases from V and 0 bases from J, with 14 bases between. This CDR3 has 17 amino acids. In germline, CDR1 is SGHVS, CDR2 FNYEAQ. The CDR3 DNA is TGTGCCAGCAGCCTGGGGTCCGCAAACTCTGGGGCCAACGTCCTGACTTTC. Residues: CASSLGSANSGANVLTF.

The chain employs TRBV7-9 and TRBJ2-3, with 9 bases aligning to TRBD2. Losses at the gene ends were 0 bases for V and 6 bases for J; bases not matched to a gene: 1. CDR1 and CDR2 (germline): SEHNR, FQNEAQ (reference sequence). This CDR3 region has 14 residues. Here the CDR3 reads CASSLASGGDTQYF. The CDR3 nucleotides read TGTGCCAGCAGCTTAGCTAGCGGGGGCGATACGCAGTATTTT.

V gene TRBV9 combines with J gene TRBJ2-1, with 8 bases fitting TRBD1. Germline values: CDR1 SGDLS, CDR2 YYNGEE. V was pared by 4 bases and J by 4 bases, with 7 bases of the junction left unmatched. This CDR3 is built from 15 residues. This chain's CDR3 is CASSPVGQGYNEQFF. The CDR3 DNA reads TGTGCCAGCAGCCCAGTCGGACAGGGATACAATGAGCAGTTCTTC.

The CDR3 loop reads CASSPLGTGNQPQHF. CDR3 DNA: TGCGCCAGCAGCCCCCTAGGGACAGGGAATCAGCCCCAGCATTTT. The gene calls are TRBV5-1 and TRBJ1-5, with TRBD1 matching over 9 bases. This CDR3 contains 15 residues. The ends lost 4 bases at V and 4 bases at J; junction bases unmatched: 6. Germline CDR1 SGHRS, CDR2 YFSETQ.

The chain employs TRBV5-4 and TRBJ1-3; D is unresolved. The V and J ends lost 1 base and 6 bases respectively, with 11 bases between them. The CDR3 extends over 14 amino acids. The germline gives CDR1 SGHNT, CDR2 YYREEE (reference sequence). Here the CDR3 reads CASSLYSSQNTIYF. The CDR3 DNA sequence: TGTGCCAGCAGCTTGTATTCCAGCCAAAACACCATATATTTT.

The chain employs TRBV5-4 and TRBJ2-7, with TRBD2 matching over 10 bases. V shed 4 bases, J shed 1 base, and the junction held 5 bases outside the gene matches. Germline V gives CDR1 SGHNT, CDR2 YYREEE (reference sequence). The CDR3 is 15 amino acids. The CDR3 loop is CASSRLAGGSYEQYF. DNA for the CDR3: TGTGCCAGCAGCAGACTAGCGGGTGGTTCCTACGAGCAGTACTTC.

The chain is built from TRBV5-6 and TRBJ1-5, with 7 bases lining up with TRBD1. Germline V lookup: CDR1 SGHDT, CDR2 YYEEEE. The junction had 7 bases not matched to a gene; V was cut back by 3 bases and J by 7 bases. This CDR3 spans 14 amino acids. For the CDR3, the DNA is TGTGCCAGCAGCTCCGACAGGGAAGAACAGCCCCAGCATTTT. Translation: CASSSDREEQPQHF.

The J gene is TRBJ2-7, the V gene TRBV5-5, with unresolved D. In germline, CDR1 is SGHKS, CDR2 YYEKEE (reference sequence). This CDR3 spans 15 amino acids. The V gene lost 0 bases and the J gene lost 2 bases, with 12 bases spanning the gap. The CDR3 nucleotides are TGTGCCAGCAGCTTGGATCCGACACGAACCTACGAGCAGTACTTC. Translated: CASSLDPTRTYEQYF. Full variable domain (missing parts from reference TRBV5-5 and TRBJ2-7): DAGVTQSPTHLIKTRGQQVTLRCSPISGHKSVSWYQQVLGQGPQFIFQYYEKEERGRGNFPDRFSARQFPNYSSELNVNALLLGDSALYLCASSLDPTRTYEQYFGPGTRLTVT.

The chain recombines TRBV19 with TRBJ2-2; D call uncertain. Germline values: CDR1 LNHDA, CDR2 SQIVND (reference sequence). Trimming removed 5 bases from V and 4 bases from J, with 11 bases in between. CDR3 length: 14 amino acids. CDR3 loop: CASSLILGTGELFF. DNA of the CDR3: TGTGCCAGTAGTCTCATCCTAGGCACCGGGGAGCTGTTTTTT.

The CDR3 sequence is CASSQDRGPNEQFF. CDR3 nucleotides: TGTGCCAGCAGCCAAGATAGGGGACCTAATGAGCAGTTCTTC. The V call is TRBV4-2, the J call TRBJ2-1, with D perhaps assigned TRBD1 or TRBD2 (5 bases each). Trimming pared 0 bases from V and 7 bases from J, leaving 10 bases between. CDR1 LGHNA and CDR2 YNFKEQ come from the germline V gene. The CDR3 totals 14 residues.

The DNA for the CDR3 is TGTGCCAGTAGTGGGACAGGGGGCAGCAATCAGCCCCAGCATTTT. This encodes CASSGTGGSNQPQHF. V gene TRBV19 combines with J gene TRBJ1-5, with TRBD1 identical over 12 bases. CDR1 is LNHDA, CDR2 SQIVND, per germline (reference sequence). The CDR3 loop spans 15 amino acids. V lost 5 bases to trimming and J lost 1 base; unmatched junction nucleotides: 0. Using reference TRBV19 and TRBJ1-5 for the parts outside the CDR3, the full variable domain is DGGITQSPKYLFRKEGQNVTLSCEQNLNHDAMYWYRQDPGQGLRLIYYSQIVNDFQKGDIAEGYSVSREKKESFPLTVTSAQKNPTAFYLCASSGTGGSNQPQHFGDGTRLSIL.